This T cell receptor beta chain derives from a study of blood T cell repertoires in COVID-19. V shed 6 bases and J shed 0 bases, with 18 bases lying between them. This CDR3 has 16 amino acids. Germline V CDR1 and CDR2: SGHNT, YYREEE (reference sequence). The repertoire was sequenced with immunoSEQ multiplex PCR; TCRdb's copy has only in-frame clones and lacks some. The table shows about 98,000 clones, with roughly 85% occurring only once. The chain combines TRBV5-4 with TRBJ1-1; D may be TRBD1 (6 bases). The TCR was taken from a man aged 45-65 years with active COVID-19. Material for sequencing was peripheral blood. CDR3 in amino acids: CASTPRGHSMNTEAFF. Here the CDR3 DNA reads TGTGCCAGCACCCCCCGGGGACATTCAATGAACACTGAAGCTTTCTTT.